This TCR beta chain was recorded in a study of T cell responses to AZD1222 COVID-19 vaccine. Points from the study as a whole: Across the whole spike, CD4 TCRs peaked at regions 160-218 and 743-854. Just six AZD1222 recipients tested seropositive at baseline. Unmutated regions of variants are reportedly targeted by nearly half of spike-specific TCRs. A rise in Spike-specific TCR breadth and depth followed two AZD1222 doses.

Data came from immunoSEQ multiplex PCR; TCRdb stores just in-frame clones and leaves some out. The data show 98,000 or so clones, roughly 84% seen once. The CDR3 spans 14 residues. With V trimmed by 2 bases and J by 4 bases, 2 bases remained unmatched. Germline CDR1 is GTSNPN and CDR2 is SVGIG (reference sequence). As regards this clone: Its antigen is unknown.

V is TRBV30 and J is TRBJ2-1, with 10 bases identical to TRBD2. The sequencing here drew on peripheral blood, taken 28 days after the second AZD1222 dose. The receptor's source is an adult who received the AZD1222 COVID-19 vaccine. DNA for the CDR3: TGTGCCTGGAGTACTAGCGGGACTTACAATGAGCAGTTCTTC. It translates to CAWSTSGTYNEQFF.